One sample yielded the 10 T cell receptor beta chains listed below, sequenced in a study of blood T cell repertoires in COVID-19. Some clones are missing from TCRdb's copy, which holds only in-frame ones; the method was immunoSEQ multiplex PCR. There are 210,000 or so clones in the sample; around 90% occur only once, and 1.5% lies in the top ten. Sequencing was performed on peripheral blood. The receptor set was obtained from a man in his late teens or twenties with active or convalescent COVID-19.

CDR3 loop: CASSLDVGGGDTEAFF. In DNA form, the CDR3 reads TGTGCCAGCAGCTTAGATGTGGGAGGGGGGGACACTGAAGCTTTCTTT. The chain combines TRBV11-2 with TRBJ1-1; weak D call: TRBD1 (6 bases). CDR3 size: 16 residues. Trimming stripped 0 bases from V and 3 bases from J, with 14 bases between. The V gene's germline CDR1 is SGHAT and CDR2 FQNNGV.

CDR3 nucleotide sequence: TGTGCCAGCAGGCGGAACCGGGACAGGAATTCACCCCTCCACTTT. Its protein product is CASRRNRDRNSPLHF. The chain joins TRBV6-6 to TRBJ1-6, with TRBD1 identical over 8 bases. The CDR3 is 15 residues long. Germline loops: CDR1 MNHNY, CDR2 SVGAGI (reference sequence). V trimming: 6 bases; J trimming: 7 bases; junction bases outside the gene matches: 8.

V and J are TRBV7-2 and TRBJ2-7, with 11 bases matching TRBD1. V was clipped by 5 bases and J by 3 bases; unmatched bases: 6. The CDR3 has 15 amino acids. Germline CDR1 is SGHTA and CDR2 is FQGNSA. The CDR3 nucleotides read TGTGCCAGCAGCCTGGGGGGGACAGGGGGCTACGAGCAGTACTTC. Translation: CASSLGGTGGYEQYF.

This chain links TRBV11-2 with TRBJ2-7, with TRBD2 as a possible D gene (6 bases). The CDR3 sequence is 17 residues long. Germline CDR1 and CDR2: SGHAT and FQNNGV. V lost 6 bases to trimming and J lost 0 bases, with 21 bases between them. The CDR3 nucleotides are TGTGCCAGCAGATACCCAAGCGGGCAGGGCCGCTCCTACGAGCAGTACTTC. The encoded protein is CASRYPSGQGRSYEQYF.

V and J are TRBV5-1 and TRBJ1-2, with 7 bases aligning to TRBD1. CDR1 and CDR2 from the germline V gene are SGHRS and YFSETQ. J gave up 13 bases and V 0 bases, and 12 bases lay outside the gene matches. The CDR3 runs 14 residues. CDR3 region: CASSLGLRDSPSTF. CDR3 coding DNA: TGCGCCAGCAGCTTGGGATTGAGGGACAGTCCCAGCACCTTC.

The rearrangement links TRBV7-2 to TRBJ2-3; no firm D call. The CDR3 runs 13 residues. The germline CDR1 and CDR2 sequences are SGHTA and FQGNSA. Trimming took off 1 base at V and 5 bases at J, with 7 bases between the two ends. CDR3 loop: CASSLGAVDTQYF. As DNA, the CDR3 is TGTGCCAGCAGCTTAGGGGCAGTAGATACGCAGTATTTT.

This chain joins TRBV27 and TRBJ2-2, with TRBD2 matching 8 bases. Unmatched junction bases numbered 22, after V lost 5 bases and J lost 2 bases. This CDR3 region has 21 residues. Germline assignment: CDR1 MNHEY and CDR2 SMNVEV (reference sequence). The CDR3 nucleotides are TGTGCCAGCAGTCCTCTCCCTTTAACTCGAGGCGGGAGGCAAAACACCGGGGAGCTGTTTTTT. This encodes CASSPLPLTRGGRQNTGELFF.

This chain joins TRBV16 and TRBJ1-5, with 10 positions matching TRBD1. The V and J ends lost 6 bases and 0 bases, in that order; junction bases with no gene match: 11. Looked up from germline, CDR1 is KGHSY and CDR2 is FQNENV. The CDR3 extends over 18 amino acids. The CDR3 protein is CASSWGQGLDHSNQPQHF. For the CDR3, the DNA is TGTGCCAGCAGTTGGGGACAGGGGCTAGATCATAGCAATCAGCCCCAGCATTTT.

The V and J genes are TRBV6-1 and TRBJ2-5; 9 positions match TRBD2. This CDR3 has 15 residues. Trimming removed 3 bases from V and 4 bases from J; junction bases left unmatched: 6. Germline CDR1 MNHNS, CDR2 SASEGT. This chain's CDR3 is CASSDGRAGGETQYF. The CDR3 DNA reads as TGTGCCAGCAGTGATGGCCGAGCGGGAGGAGAGACCCAGTACTTC.

V is TRBV25-1 and J is TRBJ2-3, with 10 positions matching TRBD2. CDR1 is MGHDK and CDR2 is SYGVNS in the germline V gene. CDR3 length: 16 residues. V shed 4 bases and J 3 bases; nucleotides not matched to a gene: 7. The CDR3 loop is CASSGRLAGVTDTQYF. CDR3 nucleotides: TGTGCCAGCAGTGGGAGGCTAGCGGGAGTAACAGATACGCAGTATTTT.